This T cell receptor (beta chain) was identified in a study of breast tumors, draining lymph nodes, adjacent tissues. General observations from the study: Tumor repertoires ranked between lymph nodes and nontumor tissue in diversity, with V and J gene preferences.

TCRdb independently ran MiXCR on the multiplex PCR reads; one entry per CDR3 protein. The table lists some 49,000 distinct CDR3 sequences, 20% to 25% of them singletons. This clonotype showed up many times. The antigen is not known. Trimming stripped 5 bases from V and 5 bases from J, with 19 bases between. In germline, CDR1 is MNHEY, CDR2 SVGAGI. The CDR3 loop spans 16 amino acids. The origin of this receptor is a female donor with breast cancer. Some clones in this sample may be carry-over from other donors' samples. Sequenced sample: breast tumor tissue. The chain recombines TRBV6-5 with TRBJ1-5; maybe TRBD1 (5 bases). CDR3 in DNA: TGTGCCAGCAGTCTCCCCAGGGCAGGGAGCCATCAGCCCCAGCATTTT. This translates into CASSLPRAGSHQPQHF.